These 10 T cell receptor beta chains were all obtained from the same sample, sequenced in a study of blood T cell repertoires in COVID-19. Sequenced by immunoSEQ multiplex PCR; TCRdb stores in-frame clones only, minus some. Found here are hundreds of thousands of clones, around 89% of them singletons; the top ten hold roughly 8.3%. The material sequenced was PBMCs or T cells enriched from blood (not recorded which). These TCRs come from a man in his forties who had recovered from COVID-19.

The chain joins TRBV4-1 to TRBJ1-4; a weak D match, TRBD1 (5 bases). V was pared by 2 bases and J by 4 bases, with 8 bases between. Germline CDR1 and CDR2: MGHRA and YSYEKL. The length of the CDR3 is 14 residues. The CDR3 sequence is CASSQTGVNEKLFF. The CDR3 DNA sequence: TGCGCCAGCAGCCAAACAGGAGTTAATGAAAAACTGTTTTTT.

This clone was counted a few times. The rearrangement links TRBV28 to TRBJ2-2, with 10 nucleotides matching TRBD2. There are 15 residues in the CDR3. Germline trimming cut 5 bases from V and 4 bases from J; bases unmatched to any gene: 4. Per the germline V gene, CDR1 is MDHEN and CDR2 is SYDVKM. The CDR3 loop reads CASSNGLAATGELFF. CDR3 nucleotide sequence: TGTGCCAGCAGTAACGGACTAGCGGCCACCGGGGAGCTGTTTTTT.

V usage is TRBV7-2 and J usage is TRBJ2-5; D unclear. Trimming pared 3 bases from V and 2 bases from J, leaving 7 bases between. In germline, CDR1 is SGHTA, CDR2 FQGNSA. The CDR3 has 13 residues. The CDR3 here is CASSFSRQETQYF. In DNA form, the CDR3 reads TGTGCCAGCAGCTTTTCCAGGCAAGAGACCCAGTACTTC.

The V call is TRBV6-5, the J call TRBJ1-5; 9 bases fit TRBD1. With 9 bases clipped from V and 6 bases from J, the junction kept 12 bases outside the gene matches. CDR1 is MNHEY and CDR2 is SVGAGI in the germline V gene. This CDR3 is 15 amino acids long. CDR3 DNA: TGTGCCAGAGACACGGGACAGGGAAGGGGTCAGCCCCAGCATTTT. Translating gives CARDTGQGRGQPQHF.

This rearrangement joins TRBV6-5 to TRBJ1-2, with D hard to call. The germline gives CDR1 MNHEY, CDR2 SVGAGI. V gave up 11 bases and J gave up 4 bases, with 17 bases separating them. This CDR3 region has 13 residues. The CDR3 loop reads CAFLGRRPYGYTF. DNA for the CDR3: TGTGCCTTTCTTGGGAGGAGACCCTATGGCTACACCTTC.

CDR3 sequence reads: CASSPAGGGAYNEQFF. CDR3 DNA sequence: TGCGCCAGCAGCCCCGCGGGCGGGGGGGCCTACAATGAGCAGTTCTTC. This sequence joins TRBV4-1 and TRBJ2-1; TRBD2 matches at 9 bases. The CDR3 has 16 amino acids. Germline trimming cut 4 bases from V and 2 bases from J; bases unmatched to any gene: 6. Germline CDR1 is MGHRA and CDR2 is YSYEKL.

The J gene is TRBJ2-7, the V gene TRBV18; TRBD1 matches 7 bases. There are 12 residues in the CDR3. CDR1 is KGHSH, CDR2 LQKENI, per germline. V was clipped by 9 bases and J by 4 bases; unmatched bases: 6. CDR3 nucleotides: TGTGCCAGTGCGACAGGGAGTTACGAGCAGTACTTC. This encodes CASATGSYEQYF. Full variable domain (outside the CDR3, taken from reference TRBV18 and TRBJ2-7): NAGVMQNPRHLVRRRGQEARLRCSPMKGHSHVYWYRQLPEEGLKFMVYLQKENIIDESGMPKERFSAEFPKEGPSILRIQQVVRGDSAAYFCASATGSYEQYFGPGTRLTVT.

The V and J genes are TRBV27 and TRBJ2-1, with 11 bases fitting TRBD2. Germline values: CDR1 MNHEY, CDR2 SMNVEV (reference sequence). Losses at the gene ends were 5 bases for V and 6 bases for J; bases not matched to a gene: 6. CDR3 length equals 15 residues. Here the CDR3 DNA reads TGTGCCAGCAGTCTACTAGCGGGAGATAGCAATGAGCAGTTCTTC. Protein sequence: CASSLLAGDSNEQFF.

The J gene is TRBJ2-3, the V gene TRBV2; tentatively, D is TRBD2 (5 bases). The germline V gene encodes CDR1 SNHLY and CDR2 FYNNEI. With 3 bases removed from V and 1 base from J, the gap between germline ends came to 11 bases. This CDR3 is built from 15 residues. CDR3 protein: CASSELAQGTDTQYF. The CDR3 DNA is TGTGCCAGCAGTGAGCTAGCCCAAGGCACAGATACGCAGTATTTT. The full variable domain, in which reference TRBV2 and TRBJ2-3 provide the parts outside the CDR3, is EPEVTQTPSHQVTQMGQEVILRCVPISNHLYFYWYRQILGQKVEFLVSFYNNEISEKSEIFDDQFSVERPDGSNFTLKIRSTKLEDSAMYFCASSELAQGTDTQYFGPGTRLTVL.

The rearrangement joins TRBV30 to TRBJ2-7; D uncertain. The CDR3 consists of 15 residues. Deletions cut 5 bases from V and 0 bases from J, with 17 bases between. CDR1 is GTSNPN and CDR2 is SVGIG in the germline V gene (reference sequence). In DNA form, the CDR3 reads TGTGCCTGGGACCTGGCGACTGTGAACTCCTACGAGCAGTACTTC. Translation gives CAWDLATVNSYEQYF.